This record looks at one TCR beta chain sequence and its context. Antigen unknown. Each donor supplied approximately 10 milliliters of peripheral blood. This sample is drawn from a study of blood T cells in healthy people across ages. Study-wide findings and caveats: With naive T cell percentage, TCR beta diversity showed a strong correlation. Compared with aged donors, long-lived donors showed fewer expanded clones, suggesting selection. Investigators treated diversity estimates from one million T cells as underestimates.

Combining a sample-barcoded 5' primer with a J-beta primer mix, a second PCR ran for roughly 7 to 11 cycles. TCRdb passed the 5' RACE reads through MiXCR, listing each CDR3 protein once. The sample lists hundreds of thousands of distinct CDR3 sequences; 35% to 50% were seen once. Sequenced material: blood. The TCR comes from a man older than 75 in good health.

CDR3 amino acids: CASSARTSGTETQYF. The CDR3 bases are TGTGCCAGCAGCGCTAGGACTAGCGGGACAGAGACCCAGTACTTC. The V call is TRBV11-2, the J call TRBJ2-5, with TRBD2 matching over 12 bases. V shed 5 bases, J shed 4 bases, and the junction held 5 bases outside the gene matches. The CDR3 contains 15 residues. The germline V gene has CDR1 SGHAT and CDR2 FQNNGV.